Shown below are 31 T cell receptor beta chains from a single sample sequenced in a study of blood T cell repertoires in COVID-19. Assay used: immunoSEQ multiplex PCR; TCRdb lists only in-frame clones, some missing. The data show 120,000 to 150,000 clones, about 90% seen once. Sequenced material: peripheral blood. These TCRs come from a man in his forties or fifties who had recovered from COVID-19.

J is TRBJ2-1 and V is TRBV5-1, with a possible D match to TRBD2 (5 bases). This CDR3 is built from 13 residues. Germline V gene data show CDR1 as SGHRS and CDR2 as YFSETQ. V lost 4 bases and J 8 bases, leaving 13 bases between the germline ends. The CDR3 protein is CASSAPSIYEQFF. CDR3 DNA: TGCGCCAGCAGCGCCCCTAGCATCTATGAGCAGTTCTTC.

The chain couples TRBV4-3 to TRBJ2-7, with a possible D match to TRBD1 (6 bases). The CDR3 consists of 15 residues. Trimming took 4 bases from V and 5 from J, leaving 18 bases between them. CDR1 and CDR2 (germline): LGHNA, YSLEER. Here the CDR3 DNA reads TGCGCCAGCAGCCGAGACCCCCTGACAGGTGACGAGCAGTACTTC. Translating gives CASSRDPLTGDEQYF.

V is TRBV5-4 and J is TRBJ2-2; 9 bases are shared with TRBD2. Germline values: CDR1 SGHNT, CDR2 YYREEE (reference sequence). J lost 3 bases, V lost 0 bases, and 9 bases had no gene match. The CDR3 length is 18 residues. CDR3 amino acids: CASSLGTLAGEHTGELFF. The CDR3 nucleotides are TGTGCCAGCAGCTTGGGGACCTTAGCGGGGGAGCACACCGGGGAGCTGTTTTTT.

The rearrangement uses TRBV3-1 (or the pseudogene TRBV3-2) and TRBJ1-1; 10 bases map to TRBD1. The CDR3 spans 14 residues. Germline assignment: CDR1 LGHDT and CDR2 YNNKEL (reference sequence). V was clipped by 4 bases and J by 5 bases; unmatched bases: 4. The CDR3 loop is CASSPGQGRTEAFF. The CDR3 coding sequence is TGTGCCAGCAGCCCGGGACAGGGGCGAACTGAAGCTTTCTTT.

The chain recombines TRBV21-1 with TRBJ2-2; the DNA was not used to check the table's D call, TRBD2. TRBV21-1 is shown as a pseudogene. The CDR3 sequence is 15 residues long. CDR3 nucleotide sequence: TGTGCCAGCAGCAAAGTTCTACGGGACACCGGGGAGCTGTTTTTT. Translation gives CASSKVLRDTGELFF.

The J gene is TRBJ2-1, the V gene TRBV4-3; perhaps TRBD1 as D (6 bases). Germline CDR1 LGHNA, CDR2 YSLEER. Trimming took 0 bases from V and 6 from J, leaving 18 bases between them. The CDR3 spans 17 residues. CDR3: CASSQERWVQGFNEQFF. The CDR3 DNA sequence: TGCGCCAGCAGCCAAGAACGGTGGGTCCAGGGGTTCAATGAGCAGTTCTTC.

For this clone: At one of its ends the junction is not consistent with the germline gene, which may arise from a read error. The chain joins TRBV11-2 to TRBJ1-3; tentative D call: TRBD1 (6 bases). The CDR3 runs 17 residues. CDR1 and CDR2 (germline): SGHAT, FQNNGV. CDR3 residues: CTSSLATVGAQGNTIYF. The CDR3 DNA is TGTACCAGCAGCTTAGCAACAGTGGGGGCTCAGGGAAACACCATATATTTT. Full variable domain (rest looked up from reference TRBV11-2 and TRBJ1-3): EAGVAQSPRYKIIEKRQSVAFWCNPISGHATLYWYQQILGQGPKLLIQFQNNGVVDDSQLPKDRFSAERLKGVDSTLKIQPAKLEDSAVYLCTSSLATVGAQGNTIYFGEGSWLTVV.

On this clone itself: The sample holds other DNA sequences that translate to the same CDR3. The CDR3: CASSSGQGYGYTF. For the CDR3, the DNA is TGTGCCAGCAGCTCAGGACAGGGCTATGGCTACACCTTC. V usage is TRBV7-2 and J usage is TRBJ1-2; TRBD1 aligns across 8 bases. The germline gives CDR1 SGHTA, CDR2 FQGNSA. CDR3 length equals 13 residues. The J segment lost 4 bases and the V segment lost 4 bases, leaving 2 bases of the junction unmatched.

The chain employs TRBV5-5 and TRBJ1-1, with unresolved D. The length of the CDR3 is 15 residues. V was shortened by 4 bases and J by 5 bases, with 18 bases between the two germline ends. Germline CDR1 SGHKS, CDR2 YYEKEE (reference sequence). The DNA of the CDR3 is TGTGCCAGCAGCCTTAGGAGCTTAGGGAGTACTGAAGCTTTCTTT. Its protein product is CASSLRSLGSTEAFF.

The rearrangement uses TRBV6-2 or TRBV6-3 and TRBJ2-7, with 7 bases aligning to TRBD1. CDR1 and CDR2 (germline): MNHEY, SVGEGT. The CDR3 totals 15 residues. The V gene end was trimmed by 4 bases and the J gene end by 6 bases; junction bases not matched to a gene: 12. CDR3 sequence (DNA): TGTGCCAGCAGTTTAACAGGGGCGGATGTTAGCGAGCAGTACTTC. This sequence encodes CASSLTGADVSEQYF.

This CDR3 is CASSFSMPLRGGHQETQYF. DNA of the CDR3: TGTGCCAGCAGCTTTTCCATGCCGTTGCGCGGGGGACACCAAGAGACCCAGTACTTC. The rearrangement joins TRBV7-2 to TRBJ2-5; 7 bases fit TRBD2. The ends lost 3 bases at V and 0 bases at J; junction bases unmatched: 16. The CDR3 has 19 amino acids. Germline V lookup: CDR1 SGHTA, CDR2 FQGNSA.

The V and J genes are TRBV6-2 or TRBV6-3 and TRBJ2-7, with 8 bases identical to TRBD1. The ends lost 3 bases at V and 2 bases at J; junction bases unmatched: 9. CDR3 length: 16 amino acids. Germline V gene sequence: CDR1 MNHEY, CDR2 SVGEGT. CDR3 nucleotide sequence: TGTGCCAGCAGTTATTCTTTTCGGGACAGGACCTACGAGCAGTACTTC. As protein: CASSYSFRDRTYEQYF.

The chain employs TRBV6-2 or TRBV6-3 and TRBJ2-7, with 7 bases fitting TRBD2. The germline V gene encodes CDR1 MNHEY and CDR2 SVGEGT. J lost 3 bases, V lost 0 bases, and 5 bases had no gene match. The CDR3 covers 15 residues. The CDR3 protein is CASSYSKSSGYEQYF. The CDR3 DNA is TGTGCCAGCAGTTACTCGAAGTCTAGCGGCTACGAGCAGTACTTC.

This rearrangement joins TRBV5-5 to TRBJ2-3, with 11 bases matching TRBD2. Germline loops: CDR1 SGHKS, CDR2 YYEKEE (reference sequence). CDR3 length: 16 residues. V shed 4 bases and J 2 bases; nucleotides not matched to a gene: 6. The CDR3 DNA follows: TGTGCCAGCAGCGTACGACTAGCGGGACTCACAGATACGCAGTATTTT. Protein product: CASSVRLAGLTDTQYF.

The CDR3 reads CASTTSGANTGELFF. The CDR3 coding sequence is TGTGCCAGTACCACTAGCGGGGCGAACACCGGGGAGCTGTTTTTT. The V and J genes are TRBV19 and TRBJ2-2, with 10 nucleotides matching TRBD2. V lost 7 bases and J lost 0; bases outside the gene matches: 2. CDR3 length: 15 amino acids. Per the germline V gene, CDR1 is LNHDA and CDR2 is SQIVND (reference sequence). Combining the CDR3 with reference TRBV19 and TRBJ2-2 gives the whole variable domain DGGITQSPKYLFRKEGQNVTLSCEQNLNHDAMYWYRQDPGQGLRLIYYSQIVNDFQKGDIAEGYSVSREKKESFPLTVTSAQKNPTAFYLCASTTSGANTGELFFGEGSRLTVL.

This clone was recorded only once. This chain links TRBV7-6 with TRBJ2-1; D possibly corresponds to TRBD1 (6 bases). In germline, CDR1 is SGHVS, CDR2 FNYEAQ. Trimming took 6 bases from V and 6 from J, leaving 21 bases between them. This CDR3 has 16 amino acids. This chain's CDR3 is CASRLLQGSRGNEQFF. DNA for the CDR3: TGTGCCAGCAGACTACTCCAGGGGTCCCGGGGCAATGAGCAGTTCTTC.

The V and J genes are TRBV30 and TRBJ1-6; TRBD1 might be the D (5 bases). V was trimmed by 6 bases and J by 14 bases, leaving 14 bases between them. In germline, CDR1 is GTSNPN, CDR2 SVGIG (reference sequence). The CDR3 is 11 amino acids. CDR3 sequence (DNA): TGTGCCTGCAACAAGGGGACTACCCTCCACTTT. Amino acids: CACNKGTTLHF.

The rearrangement links TRBV4-2 to TRBJ2-1; 7 bases line up with TRBD1. Germline V gives CDR1 LGHNA, CDR2 YNFKEQ. The CDR3 is 15 amino acids. V lost 4 bases, J lost 5 bases, and 8 bases stayed unmatched. CDR3 nucleotides: TGTGCCAGCAGCCTCCTAGGGGGCAGGAACAATGAGCAGTTCTTC. As protein: CASSLLGGRNNEQFF.

The chain combines TRBV6-5 with TRBJ1-2; 7 nucleotides agree with TRBD1. The V segment lost 5 bases and the J segment 1 base; nucleotides outside the gene matches: 7. This CDR3 spans 15 amino acids. Germline CDR1 reads MNHEY; CDR2 reads SVGAGI. The CDR3: CASSRETGFNYGYTF. Written as DNA, the CDR3 is TGTGCCAGCAGTCGGGAGACAGGGTTTAACTATGGCTACACCTTC.

This sequence joins TRBV6-5 and TRBJ2-2; maybe TRBD1 (6 bases). The germline V gene has CDR1 MNHEY and CDR2 SVGAGI. The CDR3 loop spans 16 amino acids. V was shortened by 0 bases and J by 0 bases, with 8 bases between the two germline ends. This CDR3 is CASSYSQGTNTGELFF. The CDR3 coding sequence is TGTGCCAGCAGTTACTCACAGGGCACGAACACCGGGGAGCTGTTTTTT.

The V call is TRBV7-6, the J call TRBJ1-1; 8 bases align to TRBD1. V dropped 2 bases and J dropped 4; count of bases not matched to a gene: 9. Germline V CDR1 and CDR2: SGHVS, FNYEAQ. The CDR3 contains 16 residues. The CDR3 sequence is CASSLLPQGAGTEAFF. DNA of the CDR3: TGTGCCAGCAGCTTATTACCCCAGGGGGCAGGCACTGAAGCTTTCTTT.

The V gene is TRBV10-3, the J gene TRBJ2-1; 14 bases line up with TRBD2. The CDR3 spans 17 residues. After removal of 3 bases from V and 5 bases from J, the junction contained 6 bases not matched to a gene. The germline V gene encodes CDR1 ENHRY and CDR2 SYGVKD. This CDR3 reads CAISERLAGGRDNEQFF. In DNA, the CDR3 is TGTGCCATCAGTGAAAGACTAGCGGGGGGGCGGGACAATGAGCAGTTCTTC.

The chain carries TRBV11-3 and TRBJ2-7; 7 nucleotides agree with TRBD1. The CDR3 length is 14 residues. V was clipped by 0 bases and J by 3 bases; unmatched bases: 2. CDR1 and CDR2 from the germline V gene are SGHNT and YENEEA. The CDR3 sequence: CASSLDGDSYEQYF. In nucleotides, the CDR3 is TGTGCCAGCAGCTTAGATGGGGACAGCTACGAGCAGTACTTC.

This rearrangement joins TRBV6-1 to TRBJ1-5; 8 nucleotides align to TRBD1. J lost 2 bases, V lost 0 bases, and 0 bases had no gene match. This CDR3 comprises 15 residues. CDR1 and CDR2 (germline): MNHNS, SASEGT. The CDR3 reads CASSEAGQGNQPQHF. CDR3 in DNA: TGTGCCAGCAGTGAAGCGGGACAGGGCAATCAGCCCCAGCATTTT.

This clone was counted a single time. V is TRBV2 and J is TRBJ1-4; the D is unclear. With 7 bases removed from V and 1 base from J, the gap between germline ends came to 13 bases. Germline V gives CDR1 SNHLY, CDR2 FYNNEI. The CDR3 totals 15 residues. Written as DNA, the CDR3 is TGTGCCAGCATGGAAGCCGGGATAACTAATGAAAAACTGTTTTTT. Translation: CASMEAGITNEKLFF.

This chain uses TRBV10-3 with TRBJ1-5; D perhaps matches TRBD1 (6 bases). In germline, CDR1 is ENHRY, CDR2 SYGVKD. This CDR3 has 17 residues. The V end was cut by 0 bases, the J end by 1 base, with 13 bases between. As DNA, the CDR3 is TGTGCCATCAGTGAGTCGAGGGGGGGATCGAGCAATCAGCCCCAGCATTTT. Protein product: CAISESRGGSSNQPQHF.

This rearrangement joins TRBV30 to TRBJ1-4; D call uncertain. The CDR3 consists of 14 residues. V was shortened by 3 bases and J by 6 bases, with 14 bases between the two germline ends. Germline CDR1 reads GTSNPN; CDR2 reads SVGIG (reference sequence). CDR3 amino acids: CAWSRGLADEKLFF. In DNA form, the CDR3 reads TGTGCCTGGAGCCGAGGACTCGCAGATGAAAAACTGTTTTTT.

A note on this clone: Additional DNA sequences in this sample encode the identical CDR3. The CDR3 DNA is TGTGCCAGCAGCCTCAGTGGCAATCAGCCCCAGCATTTT. Its translation is CASSLSGNQPQHF. This sequence joins TRBV12-3 or TRBV12-4 and TRBJ1-5; D remains unclear. V gave up 6 bases and J gave up 2 bases, with 8 bases separating them. The CDR3 runs 13 residues.

The chain has TRBV2 and TRBJ2-7; possibly TRBD2 for D (5 bases). With 4 bases removed from V and 7 bases from J, the gap between germline ends came to 14 bases. There are 13 residues in the CDR3. CDR1 SNHLY and CDR2 FYNNEI come from the germline V gene. CDR3 in DNA: TGTGCCAGCAGTGGGTCAGAGAGGGTTGAGCAGTACTTC. It yields the protein CASSGSERVEQYF.

This chain connects TRBV5-6 to TRBJ1-4; unclear D gene. The CDR3 has 14 amino acids. Trimming left V 3 bases short and J 7 bases short, with 13 bases between. Per the germline V gene, CDR1 is SGHDT and CDR2 is YYEEEE. The DNA for the CDR3 is TGTGCCAGCAGCTCTTCGAGGGTGGCTGAAAAACTGTTTTTT. Encoded protein: CASSSSRVAEKLFF.

This chain connects TRBV5-8 to TRBJ1-6, with 9 bases fitting TRBD1. The CDR3 runs 15 residues. Germline lookup yields CDR1 SGHTS and CDR2 YDEGEE. V shed 4 bases and J 6 bases; nucleotides not matched to a gene: 5. The CDR3: CASSARQGGNSPLHF. The CDR3 coding sequence is TGTGCCAGCAGCGCAAGACAGGGGGGTAATTCACCCCTCCACTTT.